These T cell receptor beta chains were read from a single sample in a study of cytomegalovirus exposure and HLA in healthy donors. Sequencing used immunoSEQ multiplex PCR; TCRdb keeps in-frame clones, though not all of them. The repertoire holds about 130,000 clones, with approximately 87% as singletons. The sample was PBMCs. The receptors stem from a man aged 18 to 30 in good health and CMV-seropositive. Each CDR3 is given with its conserved first and last residue. A D gene is named only where the DNA matches it firmly. Clone size is given for some rows only: seen once, a few or many times, or a class if the clone is expanded.

>TRBV11-2|TRBD1|TRBJ1-1|-
CASSFGTGLSPGPLTEAFF
TGTGCCAGCAGCTTTGGGACAGGGTTATCTCCCGGCCCTCTCACTGAAGCTTTCTTT
>TRBV18|TRBD1|TRBJ1-5|-
CASSPPGGSNQPQHF
TGTGCCAGCTCACCTCCAGGGGGCAGCAATCAGCCCCAGCATTTT
>TRBV7-2|-|TRBJ2-7|-
CASSLEVGGPYEQYF
TGTGCCAGCAGCTTAGAGGTAGGCGGCCCCTACGAGCAGTACTTC
>TRBV19|-|TRBJ2-7|-
CASSNQGSGEQYF
TGTGCCAGTAGTAACCAGGGAAGTGGGGAGCAGTACTTC
>TRBV19|-|TRBJ1-1|-
CASSIQGETEAFF
TGTGCCAGTAGTATACAGGGTGAAACTGAAGCTTTCTTT
>TRBV9|-|TRBJ2-1|-
CASSAALAEQFF
TGTGCCAGCAGCGCCGCCCTGGCTGAGCAGTTCTTC
>TRBV9|TRBD1|TRBJ1-2|-
CASSVGTGTAYGYTF
TGTGCCAGCAGCGTAGGGACAGGCACCGCCTATGGCTACACCTTC
>TRBV7-2|-|TRBJ2-1|-
CASSLEQLSSYNEQFF
TGTGCCAGCAGCTTAGAACAGCTGAGCTCCTACAATGAGCAGTTCTTC
>TRBV10-1|-|TRBJ2-6|-
CASSEGTGANVLTF
TGCGCCAGCAGTGAGGGGACAGGGGCCAACGTCCTGACTTTC
>TRBV27|-|TRBJ1-5|-
CASSFRNQPQHF
TGTGCCAGCAGTTTCCGGAATCAGCCCCAGCATTTT
>TRBV28|TRBD1|TRBJ2-3|-
CASNAPTGWSDTQYF
TGTGCCAGCAACGCCCCGACAGGGTGGTCAGATACGCAGTATTTT
>TRBV2|-|TRBJ1-1|-
CAPGGALPGDTEAFF
TGTGCCCCTGGGGGGGCCCTCCCCGGGGACACTGAAGCTTTCTTT
>TRBV9|TRBD2|TRBJ2-3|-
CASSANLAGGPHTQYF
TGTGCCAGCAGCGCAAATTTAGCGGGGGGCCCCCATACGCAGTATTTT
>TRBV2|TRBD2|TRBJ2-1|-
CASTRGVLDNEQFF
TGTGCCAGCACCCGGGGGGTTCTCGACAATGAGCAGTTCTTC
>TRBV29-1|-|TRBJ1-4|-
CSVARERSEKLFF
TGCAGCGTTGCCCGGGAGAGAAGTGAAAAACTGTTTTTT
>TRBV19|-|TRBJ1-1|-
CASKRGGNTEAFF
TGTGCCAGTAAAAGAGGGGGAAATACTGAAGCTTTCTTT
>TRBV7-8|TRBD2|TRBJ2-3|-
CASSVVSGGATDTQYF
TGTGCCAGCAGCGTTGTTAGCGGGGGTGCCACAGATACGCAGTATTTT
>TRBV25-1|-|TRBJ1-2|-
CASSVDRGGYTF
TGTGCCAGCAGTGTAGACCGGGGTGGCTACACCTTC
>TRBV11-2|-|TRBJ2-7|-
CASSSKGSADYEQYF
TGTGCCAGCAGTTCGAAGGGGTCGGCAGACTACGAGCAGTACTTC
>TRBV6-6|-|TRBJ2-1|-
CASSFWTEPYNEQFF
TGTGCCAGCAGTTTCTGGACAGAGCCCTACAATGAGCAGTTCTTC
>TRBV9|-|TRBJ1-4|-
CASSSRGEEDEKLFF
TGTGCCAGCAGCTCCCGCGGGGAGGAGGATGAAAAACTGTTTTTT
>TRBV29-1|TRBD1|TRBJ2-7|few
CSVKQGNHEQYF
TGCAGCGTTAAACAGGGGAATCACGAGCAGTACTTC
>TRBV7-7|TRBD1|TRBJ2-2|-
CASSIDVGQGATGELFF
TGTGCCAGCAGCATCGATGTGGGACAGGGGGCGACCGGGGAGCTGTTTTTT
>TRBV7-3|TRBD1|TRBJ2-1|-
CASSLSWGQFNEQFF
TGTGCCAGCAGCTTAAGTTGGGGACAGTTCAATGAGCAGTTCTTC
>TRBV5-4|TRBD2|TRBJ2-1|-
CASSLERRGVVNEQFF
TGTGCCAGCAGCTTGGAGCGGCGGGGGGTTGTCAATGAGCAGTTCTTC
>TRBV7-9|-|TRBJ2-1|-
CASSLPGHYEQFF
TGTGCCAGCAGCTTACCGGGTCACTATGAGCAGTTCTTC
>TRBV2|TRBD2|TRBJ2-1|few
CASRSGTSGFTEQFF
TGTGCCAGCAGGTCCGGGACTAGCGGTTTTACTGAGCAGTTCTTC
>TRBV6-6|-|TRBJ2-2|-
CASRADLNTGELFF
TGTGCCAGCAGAGCGGACCTGAACACCGGGGAGCTGTTTTTT
>TRBV5-1|-|TRBJ1-1|-
CASKGAGDMNTEAFF
TGCGCCAGCAAGGGCGCAGGGGACATGAACACTGAAGCTTTCTTT
>TRBV30|TRBD1|TRBJ1-1|-
CAWSVQGGLNTEAFF
TGTGCCTGGAGTGTACAAGGGGGCCTGAACACTGAAGCTTTCTTT
>TRBV19|-|TRBJ2-7|-
CASSIELGHRYEQYF
TGTGCCAGTAGTATAGAACTCGGACACCGCTACGAGCAGTACTTC
>TRBV15|-|TRBJ1-4|few
CATSRDQQGGKLFF
TGTGCCACCAGCAGAGATCAGCAGGGAGGAAAACTGTTTTTT
>TRBV2|-|TRBJ1-3|-
CASSEDSSSGNTIYF
TGTGCCAGCAGTGAAGATTCCAGCTCTGGAAACACCATATATTTT
>TRBV10-3|TRBD1|TRBJ1-1|few
CAISEGFVAGTENTEAFF
TGTGCCATCAGTGAGGGATTCGTGGCCGGGACAGAGAACACTGAAGCTTTCTTT
>TRBV5-1|-|TRBJ1-1|few
CASSLNTKNTEAFF
TGCGCCAGCAGCTTGAACACCAAGAACACTGAAGCTTTCTTT
>TRBV7-6|-|TRBJ1-1|-
CASSRERLPNTEAFF
TGTGCCAGCAGCAGAGAAAGATTACCGAACACTGAAGCTTTCTTT
>TRBV30|-|TRBJ2-2|-
CAWSGRVIGELFF
TGTGCCTGGAGTGGCAGGGTCATCGGGGAGCTGTTTTTT
>TRBV19|-|TRBJ1-5|-
CASKGGSLDQPQHF
TGTGCCAGTAAGGGGGGGTCATTGGATCAGCCCCAGCATTTT
>TRBV30|TRBD2|TRBJ2-1|-
CAWISGGAKFF
TGTGCCTGGATCAGCGGGGGGGCGAAGTTCTTC
>TRBV6-5|-|TRBJ1-1|-
CASGTSQMMNTEAFF
TGTGCCAGCGGAACCTCACAGATGATGAACACTGAAGCTTTCTTT
>TRBV18|TRBD1|TRBJ1-5|-
CASSPRPTGKGQPQHF
TGTGCCAGCTCACCACGCCCGACAGGGAAAGGTCAGCCCCAGCATTTT
>TRBV15|TRBD1|TRBJ2-1|-
CATSRPQGVEQFF
TGTGCCACCAGCAGACCCCAGGGGGTTGAGCAGTTCTTC
>TRBV5-6|-|TRBJ1-2|-
CASSVGQLGDGYTF
TGTGCCAGCAGCGTCGGACAGTTGGGAGATGGCTACACCTTC
>TRBV6-6|-|TRBJ1-5|-
CASSQLSALGNQPQHF
TGTGCCAGCAGCCAACTATCTGCGTTGGGCAATCAGCCCCAGCATTTT
>TRBV5-4|-|TRBJ2-7|-
CASGYRVEQYF
TGTGCCAGCGGCTACAGGGTCGAGCAGTACTTC
>TRBV6-1|-|TRBJ1-5|once
CASSAGQTGNRPQHF
TGTGCCAGCAGTGCCGGACAGACGGGCAATCGGCCCCAGCATTTT